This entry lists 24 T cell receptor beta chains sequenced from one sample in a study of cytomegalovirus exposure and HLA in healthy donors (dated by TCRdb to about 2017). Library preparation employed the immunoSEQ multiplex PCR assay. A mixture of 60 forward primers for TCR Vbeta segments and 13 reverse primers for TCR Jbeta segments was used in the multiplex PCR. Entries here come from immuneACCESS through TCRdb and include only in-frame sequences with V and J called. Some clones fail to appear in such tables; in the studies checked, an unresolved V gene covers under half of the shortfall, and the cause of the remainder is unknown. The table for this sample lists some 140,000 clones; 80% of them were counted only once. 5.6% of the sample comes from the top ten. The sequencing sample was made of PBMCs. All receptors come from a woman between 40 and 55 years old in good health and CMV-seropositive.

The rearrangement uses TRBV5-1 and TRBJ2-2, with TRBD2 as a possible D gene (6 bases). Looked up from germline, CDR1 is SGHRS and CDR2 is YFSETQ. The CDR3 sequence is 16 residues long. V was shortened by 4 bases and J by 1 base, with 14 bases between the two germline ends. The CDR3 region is CASSQMTRGNTGELFF. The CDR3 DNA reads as TGCGCCAGCAGCCAGATGACTAGAGGGAACACCGGGGAGCTGTTTTTT.

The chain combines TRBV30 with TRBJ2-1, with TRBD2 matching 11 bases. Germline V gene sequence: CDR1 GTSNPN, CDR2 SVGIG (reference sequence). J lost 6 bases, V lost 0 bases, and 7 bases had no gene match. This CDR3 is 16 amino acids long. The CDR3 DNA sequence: TGTGCCTGGAGTGTACCTAAACTAGCGGGAGTCAATGAGCAGTTCTTC. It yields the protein CAWSVPKLAGVNEQFF.

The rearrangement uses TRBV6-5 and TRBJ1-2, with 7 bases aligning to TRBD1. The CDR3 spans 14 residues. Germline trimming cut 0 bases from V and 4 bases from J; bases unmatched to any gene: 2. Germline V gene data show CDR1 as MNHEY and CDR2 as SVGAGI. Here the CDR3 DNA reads TGTGCCAGCAGTTACTCGGGACAGACCTATGGCTACACCTTC. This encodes CASSYSGQTYGYTF.

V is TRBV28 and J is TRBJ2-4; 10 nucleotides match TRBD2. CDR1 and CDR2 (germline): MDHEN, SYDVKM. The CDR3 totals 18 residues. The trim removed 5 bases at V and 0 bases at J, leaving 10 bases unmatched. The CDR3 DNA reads TGTGCCAGCAGTGGCACTAGCGGGGAAAACCTAGCCAAAAACATTCAGTACTTC. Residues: CASSGTSGENLAKNIQYF.

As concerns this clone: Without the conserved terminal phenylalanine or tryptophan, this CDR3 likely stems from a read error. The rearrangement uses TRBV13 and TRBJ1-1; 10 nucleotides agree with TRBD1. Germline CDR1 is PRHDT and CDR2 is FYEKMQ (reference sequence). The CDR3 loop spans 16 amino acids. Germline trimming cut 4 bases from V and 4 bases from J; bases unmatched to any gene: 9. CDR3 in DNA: TGTGCCAGCAGCTCCCCGGGACAGGGGACCAGCACTGAAGCTTTCCTT. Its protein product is CASSSPGQGTSTEAFL.

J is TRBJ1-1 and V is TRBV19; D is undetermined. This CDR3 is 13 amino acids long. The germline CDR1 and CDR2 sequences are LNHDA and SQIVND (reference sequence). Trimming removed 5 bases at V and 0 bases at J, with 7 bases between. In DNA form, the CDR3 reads TGTGCCAGTAGTCCTGTTATGAACACTGAAGCTTTCTTT. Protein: CASSPVMNTEAFF.

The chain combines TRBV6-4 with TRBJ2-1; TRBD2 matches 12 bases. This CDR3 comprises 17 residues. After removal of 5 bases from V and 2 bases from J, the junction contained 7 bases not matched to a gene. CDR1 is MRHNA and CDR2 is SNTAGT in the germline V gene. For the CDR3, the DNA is TGTGCCAGCAGTTTGACTAGCGGGAGTGGCCCCTACAATGAGCAGTTCTTC. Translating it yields CASSLTSGSGPYNEQFF.

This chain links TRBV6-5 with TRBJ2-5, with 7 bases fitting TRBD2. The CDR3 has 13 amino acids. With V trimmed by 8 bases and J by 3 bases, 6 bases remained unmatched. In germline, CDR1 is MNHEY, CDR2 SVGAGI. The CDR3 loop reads CASSGTIKETQYF. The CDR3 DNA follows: TGTGCCAGCTCCGGGACTATAAAAGAGACCCAGTACTTC.

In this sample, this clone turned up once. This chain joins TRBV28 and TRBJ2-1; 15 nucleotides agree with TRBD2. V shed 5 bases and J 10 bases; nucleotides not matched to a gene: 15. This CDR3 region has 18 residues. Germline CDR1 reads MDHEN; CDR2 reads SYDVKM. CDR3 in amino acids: CASSGGTVGLAGGGEQFF. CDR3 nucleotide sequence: TGTGCCAGCAGTGGAGGGACGGTGGGACTAGCGGGAGGAGGAGAGCAGTTCTTC.

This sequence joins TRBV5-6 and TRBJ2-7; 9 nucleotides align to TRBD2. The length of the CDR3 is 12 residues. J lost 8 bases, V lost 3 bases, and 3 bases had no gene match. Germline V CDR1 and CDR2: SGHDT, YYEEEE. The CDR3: CASSSGLAQQYF. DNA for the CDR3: TGTGCCAGCAGCTCGGGACTAGCCCAGCAGTACTTC.

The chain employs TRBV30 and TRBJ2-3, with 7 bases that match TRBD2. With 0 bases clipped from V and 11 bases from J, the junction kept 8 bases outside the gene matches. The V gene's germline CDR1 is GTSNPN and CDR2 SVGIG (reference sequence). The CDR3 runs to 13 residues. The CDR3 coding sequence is TGTGCCTGGAGTGTACTGGTAGCGGGTGAGCAGTATTTT. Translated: CAWSVLVAGEQYF.

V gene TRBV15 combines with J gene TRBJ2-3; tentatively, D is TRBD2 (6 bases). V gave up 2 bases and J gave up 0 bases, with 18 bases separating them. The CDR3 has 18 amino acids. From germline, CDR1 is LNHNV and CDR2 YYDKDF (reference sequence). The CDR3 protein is CATSRSERAQLSTDTQYF. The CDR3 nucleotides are TGTGCCACCAGCAGAAGCGAGCGGGCCCAACTTAGCACAGATACGCAGTATTTT.

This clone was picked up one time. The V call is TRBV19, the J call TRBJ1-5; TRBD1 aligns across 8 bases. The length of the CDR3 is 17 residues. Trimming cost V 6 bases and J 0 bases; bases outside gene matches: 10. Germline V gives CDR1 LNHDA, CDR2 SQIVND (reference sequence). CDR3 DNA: TGTGCCAGTAGCCCTGGGACAGGAGGGTTTAGCAATCAGCCCCAGCATTTT. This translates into CASSPGTGGFSNQPQHF. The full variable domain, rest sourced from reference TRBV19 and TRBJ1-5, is DGGITQSPKYLFRKEGQNVTLSCEQNLNHDAMYWYRQDPGQGLRLIYYSQIVNDFQKGDIAEGYSVSREKKESFPLTVTSAQKNPTAFYLCASSPGTGGFSNQPQHFGDGTRLSIL.

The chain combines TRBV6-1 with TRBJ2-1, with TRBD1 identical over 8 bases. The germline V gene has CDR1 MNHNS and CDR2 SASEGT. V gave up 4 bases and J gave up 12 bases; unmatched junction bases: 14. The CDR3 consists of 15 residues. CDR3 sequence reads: CASSADSGGLGVQFF. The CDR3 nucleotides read TGTGCCAGCAGTGCCGACTCAGGGGGCCTTGGCGTGCAGTTCTTC.

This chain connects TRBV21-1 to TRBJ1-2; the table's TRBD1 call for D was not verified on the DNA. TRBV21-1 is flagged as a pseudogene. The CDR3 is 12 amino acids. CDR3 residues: CASRTGHYGYTF. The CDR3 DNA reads TGTGCCAGCAGAACAGGGCACTATGGCTACACCTTC.

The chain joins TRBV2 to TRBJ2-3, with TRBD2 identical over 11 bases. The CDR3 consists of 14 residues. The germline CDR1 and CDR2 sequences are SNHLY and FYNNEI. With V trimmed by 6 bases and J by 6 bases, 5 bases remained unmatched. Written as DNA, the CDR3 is TGTGCCAGCAGCCTACTAGCGGGGGCCGATACGCAGTATTTT. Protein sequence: CASSLLAGADTQYF.

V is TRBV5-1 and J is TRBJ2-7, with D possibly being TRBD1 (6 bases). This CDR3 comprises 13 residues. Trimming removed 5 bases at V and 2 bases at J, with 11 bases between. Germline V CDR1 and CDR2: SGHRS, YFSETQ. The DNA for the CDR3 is TGCGCCAGCAGTCCTGAGGGGGCCTACGAGCAGTACTTC. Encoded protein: CASSPEGAYEQYF.

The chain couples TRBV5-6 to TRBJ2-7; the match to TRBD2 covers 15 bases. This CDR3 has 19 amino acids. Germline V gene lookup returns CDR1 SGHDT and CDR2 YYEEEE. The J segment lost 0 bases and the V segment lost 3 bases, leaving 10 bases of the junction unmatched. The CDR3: CASSYRTSGRAPYSYEQYF. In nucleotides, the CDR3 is TGTGCCAGCAGCTACCGGACTAGCGGGAGGGCCCCTTACTCCTACGAGCAGTACTTC.

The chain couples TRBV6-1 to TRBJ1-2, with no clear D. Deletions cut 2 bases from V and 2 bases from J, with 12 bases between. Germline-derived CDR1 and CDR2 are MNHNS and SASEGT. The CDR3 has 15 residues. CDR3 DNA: TGTGCCAGCAGTGAATATGTGTTATTCAACTATGGCTACACCTTC. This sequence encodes CASSEYVLFNYGYTF.

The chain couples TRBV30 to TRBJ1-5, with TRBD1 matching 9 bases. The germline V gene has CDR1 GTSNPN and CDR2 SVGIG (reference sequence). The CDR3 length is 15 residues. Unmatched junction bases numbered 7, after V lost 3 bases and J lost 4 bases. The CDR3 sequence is CAWSLPGTGNQPQHF. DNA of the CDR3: TGTGCCTGGAGCTTACCCGGGACAGGGAATCAGCCCCAGCATTTT.

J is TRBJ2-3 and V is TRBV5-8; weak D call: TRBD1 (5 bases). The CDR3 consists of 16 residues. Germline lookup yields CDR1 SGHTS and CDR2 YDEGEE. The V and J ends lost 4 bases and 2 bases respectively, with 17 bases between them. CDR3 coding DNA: TGTGCCAGCAGCCATTACGGCGCAGGGCACACAGATACGCAGTATTTT. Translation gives CASSHYGAGHTDTQYF.

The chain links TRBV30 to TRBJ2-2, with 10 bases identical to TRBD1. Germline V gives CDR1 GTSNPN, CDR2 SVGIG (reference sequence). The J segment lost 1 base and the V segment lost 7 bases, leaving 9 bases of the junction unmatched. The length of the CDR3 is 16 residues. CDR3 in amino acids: CALEFWDRGNTGELFF. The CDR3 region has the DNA TGTGCCTTGGAGTTCTGGGACAGGGGGAACACCGGGGAGCTGTTTTTT.

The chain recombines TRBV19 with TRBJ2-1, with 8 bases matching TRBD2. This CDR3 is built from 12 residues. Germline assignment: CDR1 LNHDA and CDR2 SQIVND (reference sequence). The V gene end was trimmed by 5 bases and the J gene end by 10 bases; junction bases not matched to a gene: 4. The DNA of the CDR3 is TGTGCCAGTAGTTTCCGACTAGCGGAGCAGTTCTTC. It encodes CASSFRLAEQFF. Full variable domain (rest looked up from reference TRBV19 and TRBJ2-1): DGGITQSPKYLFRKEGQNVTLSCEQNLNHDAMYWYRQDPGQGLRLIYYSQIVNDFQKGDIAEGYSVSREKKESFPLTVTSAQKNPTAFYLCASSFRLAEQFFGPGTRLTVL.

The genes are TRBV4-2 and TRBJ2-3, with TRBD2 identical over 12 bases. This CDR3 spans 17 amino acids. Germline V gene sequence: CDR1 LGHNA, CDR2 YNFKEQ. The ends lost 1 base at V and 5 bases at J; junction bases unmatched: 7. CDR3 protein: CASSQGGTSGWGDTQYF. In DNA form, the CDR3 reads TGTGCCAGCAGCCAAGGTGGGACTAGCGGGTGGGGAGATACGCAGTATTTT.